This passage covers 11 T cell receptor beta chains from one sample sequenced in a study of cytomegalovirus exposure and HLA in healthy donors. Primers for the PCR totalled 60 Vbeta and 13 Jbeta. Sequencing was performed with immunoSEQ multiplex PCR; in TCRdb, only in-frame clones are kept and a portion is missing. The sample shows about 200,000 clones, roughly 80% of them seen only once. Sequencing used PBMCs. Receptor source: a woman between 18 and 30 years old in good health and CMV-seronegative.

The CDR3 loop reads CATTPGAGETDTQYF. Here the CDR3 DNA reads TGTGCCACCACGCCCGGAGCGGGAGAAACAGATACGCAGTATTTT. V and J are TRBV15 and TRBJ2-3; 8 bases are a match to TRBD2. The V gene's germline CDR1 is LNHNV and CDR2 YYDKDF (reference sequence). The CDR3 runs to 15 residues. The junction had 9 bases not matched to a gene; V was cut back by 7 bases and J by 3 bases. The entire variable domain, with the rest obtained from reference TRBV15 and TRBJ2-3, is as follows: DAMVIQNPRYQVTQFGKPVTLSCSQTLNHNVMYWYQQKSSQAPKLLFHYYDKDFNNEADTPDNFQSRRPNTSFCFLDIRSPGLGDTAMYLCATTPGAGETDTQYFGPGTRLTVL.

The chain employs TRBV10-2 and TRBJ2-5, with TRBD1 matching over 8 bases. Germline V CDR1 and CDR2: WSHSY, SAAADI. The CDR3 loop spans 14 amino acids. V was pared by 6 bases and J by 3 bases, with 6 bases of the junction left unmatched. CDR3 in amino acids: CASRFTGGKETQYF. The CDR3 DNA sequence: TGCGCCAGCAGATTCACAGGGGGTAAAGAGACCCAGTACTTC.

This chain links TRBV5-8 with TRBJ2-7; 9 nucleotides align to TRBD2. Germline V gives CDR1 SGHTS, CDR2 YDEGEE. The CDR3 is 16 residues long. Trimming removed 1 base from V and 7 bases from J; junction bases left unmatched: 12. The CDR3 DNA sequence: TGTGCCAGCAGCTTGAGACTAGCGGACCTTGAGGTGGAGCAGTACGTC. Protein: CASSLRLADLEVEQYV.

The chain couples TRBV10-3 to TRBJ1-3; D may be TRBD1 (6 bases). Per germline, CDR1 ENHRY and CDR2 SYGVKD. This CDR3 comprises 15 residues. Trimming stripped 3 bases from V and 11 bases from J, with 20 bases between. This CDR3 is CAISDPDRSSRAIYF. CDR3 in DNA: TGTGCCATCAGTGACCCTGACAGGTCGTCAAGGGCCATATATTTT.

This chain uses TRBV7-9 with TRBJ1-4; 9 positions agree with TRBD1. The V and J ends lost 6 bases and 0 bases, in that order; junction bases with no gene match: 8. Germline loops: CDR1 SEHNR, CDR2 FQNEAQ (reference sequence). The CDR3 totals 17 residues. DNA for the CDR3: TGTGCCAGCAGTGGGACAGGGTTAATTGCAACTAATGAAAAACTGTTTTTT. This gives the protein CASSGTGLIATNEKLFF.

The rearrangement uses TRBV7-9 and TRBJ2-1; tentatively, D is TRBD2 (5 bases). The V and J ends lost 1 base and 2 bases respectively, with 12 bases between them. Germline V lookup: CDR1 SEHNR, CDR2 FQNEAQ (reference sequence). The CDR3 length is 16 residues. For the CDR3, the DNA is TGTGCCAGCAGCTTAGTCGGCGGGTATACCTACAATGAGCAGTTCTTC. This encodes CASSLVGGYTYNEQFF.

J is TRBJ1-4 and V is TRBV27; the D gene is possibly TRBD1 (5 bases). This CDR3 contains 14 residues. V lost 8 bases and J 3 bases, leaving 13 bases between the germline ends. Germline CDR1 is MNHEY and CDR2 is SMNVEV (reference sequence). The CDR3, as DNA: TGTGCCAGCGCGTCAGGGCTCGCTAATGAAAAACTGTTTTTT. Protein product: CASASGLANEKLFF.

The rearrangement joins TRBV18 to TRBJ2-7, with D possibly being TRBD1 (7 bases). Germline values: CDR1 KGHSH, CDR2 LQKENI. This CDR3 comprises 14 residues. Trimming took 3 bases from V and 6 from J, leaving 15 bases between them. CDR3 loop: CASSPSHRGGEQYF. In DNA, the CDR3 is TGTGCCAGCTCACCGTCACACAGGGGAGGCGAGCAGTACTTC.

The chain employs TRBV6-1 and TRBJ1-6; D unclear. The germline V gene encodes CDR1 MNHNS and CDR2 SASEGT. Trimming took off 3 bases at V and 0 bases at J, with 18 bases between the two ends. The CDR3 has 19 residues. The CDR3 bases are TGTGCCAGCAGTGACCCTAGCGGCAGGACGCACTCCTATAATTCACCCCTCCACTTT. This gives the protein CASSDPSGRTHSYNSPLHF.

This chain links TRBV4-3 with TRBJ1-3; D is unresolved. The length of the CDR3 is 16 residues. Germline CDR1 LGHNA, CDR2 YSLEER. Trimming removed 1 base from V and 0 bases from J, with 10 bases in between. For the CDR3, the DNA is TGCGCCAGCAGCCAAGTGGTCGGGAGCTCTGGAAACACCATATATTTT. Translation gives CASSQVVGSSGNTIYF.

The V call is TRBV19, the J call TRBJ1-4; D gene ambiguous. V was cut by 1 base and J by 12 bases, with 24 bases left in between. The CDR3 has 17 residues. CDR1 is LNHDA and CDR2 is SQIVND in the germline V gene (reference sequence). The CDR3 coding sequence is TGTGCCAGTAGTATAGCTCGGCGCATCAAATACAAAGAGGAACTGTTTTTT. It is translated as CASSIARRIKYKEELFF.